This T cell receptor (beta chain) stems from a study of T cell responses to AZD1222 COVID-19 vaccine. Germline CDR1 is SGHDT and CDR2 is YYEEEE. V lost 1 base, J lost 6 bases, and 1 base stayed unmatched. CDR3 length: 13 amino acids. This clone was picked up a small number of times. Its antigen is not identified. Other DNA sequences in the same sample also yield this CDR3. Some clones are missing from TCRdb's copy, which holds only in-frame ones; the method was immunoSEQ multiplex PCR. This sample has 70,000 to 95,000 clones, with around nine tenths found just once. General study results and limits: Increased Spike-specific TCR breadth and depth were observed after two AZD1222 doses.

This sequence joins TRBV5-6 and TRBJ1-2; 9 nucleotides agree with TRBD1. Specimen: peripheral blood, collected on day 0 of MenACWY control vaccination. This clonotype was sampled from an adult in good health. The CDR3: CASSLRQGDGYTF. CDR3 nucleotides: TGTGCCAGCAGCTTGAGACAGGGGGATGGCTACACCTTC. Variable domain in full (rest from reference TRBV5-6 and TRBJ1-2): DAGVTQSPTHLIKTRGQQVTLRCSPKSGHDTVSWYQQALGQGPQFIFQYYEEEERQRGNFPDRFSGHQFPNYSSELNVNALLLGDSALYLCASSLRQGDGYTFGSGTRLTVV.